Each of the 7 T cell receptor beta chains below was sequenced from the same sample in a study of a mutant IDH1 vaccine in newly diagnosed glioma. This table comes from immunoSEQ multiplex PCR, and its TCRdb copy is limited to in-frame clones, with some not included. Of 59,000 or so clones in the sample, 75% to 95% were seen once. This sample's time point: baseline, week 1 (first vaccination visit). Described treatment: pre-vaccination baseline after standard-of-care therapy. Sequencing was performed on PBMCs, taken from a glioma patient treated with radiotherapy, temozolomide or both. These TCRs come from a man in his forties or fifties with glioma.

The chain recombines TRBV2 with TRBJ2-1; D gene unclear. The CDR3 sequence is 11 residues long. Germline-derived CDR1 and CDR2 are SNHLY and FYNNEI. The V end lost 6 bases, the J end lost 4 bases, and 4 bases lay between the germline ends. The CDR3 is CASRNYNEQFF. CDR3 DNA sequence: TGTGCCAGCAGAAATTACAATGAGCAGTTCTTC.

The chain has TRBV9 and TRBJ2-5; TRBD2 agrees at 9 bases. CDR1 SGDLS and CDR2 YYNGEE come from the germline V gene. The CDR3 covers 15 residues. V lost 2 bases, J lost 5 bases, and 7 bases stayed unmatched. CDR3 loop: CASSVQAGGLETQYF. The CDR3, as DNA: TGTGCCAGCAGCGTGCAAGCGGGAGGCCTTGAGACCCAGTACTTC.

The DNA for the CDR3 is TGCGCCAGCAGCTCCGGGACAACGAGCACAGATACGCAGTATTTT. This codes for CASSSGTTSTDTQYF. The chain uses TRBV5-1 and TRBJ2-3; D might be TRBD1 (6 bases). Trimming removed 3 bases at V and 0 bases at J, with 11 bases between. This CDR3 region has 15 residues. Germline CDR1 SGHRS, CDR2 YFSETQ.

The chain employs TRBV7-9 and TRBJ2-1; the match to TRBD2 covers 10 bases. Unmatched junction bases numbered 5, after V lost 4 bases and J lost 5 bases. Germline loops: CDR1 SEHNR, CDR2 FQNEAQ (reference sequence). CDR3 size: 15 residues. CDR3 sequence: CASSYLAGANNEQFF. The CDR3 DNA sequence: TGTGCCAGCAGCTACCTAGCGGGGGCCAACAATGAGCAGTTCTTC. Complete variable domain (other parts from reference TRBV7-9 and TRBJ2-1): DTGVSQNPRHKITKRGQNVTFRCDPISEHNRLYWYRQTLGQGPEFLTYFQNEAQLEKSRLLSDRFSAERPKGSFSTLEIQRTEQGDSAMYLCASSYLAGANNEQFFGPGTRLTVL.

The chain combines TRBV9 with TRBJ1-1; no definite D call. Germline CDR1 SGDLS, CDR2 YYNGEE. The CDR3 has 15 residues. V shed 4 bases and J shed 4 bases, with 17 bases lying between them. This chain's CDR3 is CASSQIKTGFTEAFF. DNA of the CDR3: TGTGCCAGCAGCCAAATCAAGACGGGCTTCACTGAAGCTTTCTTT.

This chain connects TRBV7-9 to TRBJ2-5; perhaps TRBD1 as D (6 bases). The V end lost 0 bases, the J end lost 5 bases, and 16 bases lay between the germline ends. CDR3 length equals 16 residues. The germline CDR1 and CDR2 sequences are SEHNR and FQNEAQ (reference sequence). The CDR3 coding sequence is TGTGCCAGCAGCTTAGCAGCAGGGGCCCAGGGGGAGACCCAGTACTTC. Translating it yields CASSLAAGAQGETQYF.

The gene calls are TRBV5-1 and TRBJ1-6; 9 nucleotides line up with TRBD1. The CDR3 is 16 residues long. Per germline, CDR1 SGHRS and CDR2 YFSETQ. Trimming took 4 bases from V and 7 from J; bases not matched to a gene: 9. The CDR3 sequence is CASSLGQGGANSPLHF. The CDR3 DNA reads as TGCGCCAGCAGCCTGGGACAGGGTGGAGCGAATTCACCCCTCCACTTT.